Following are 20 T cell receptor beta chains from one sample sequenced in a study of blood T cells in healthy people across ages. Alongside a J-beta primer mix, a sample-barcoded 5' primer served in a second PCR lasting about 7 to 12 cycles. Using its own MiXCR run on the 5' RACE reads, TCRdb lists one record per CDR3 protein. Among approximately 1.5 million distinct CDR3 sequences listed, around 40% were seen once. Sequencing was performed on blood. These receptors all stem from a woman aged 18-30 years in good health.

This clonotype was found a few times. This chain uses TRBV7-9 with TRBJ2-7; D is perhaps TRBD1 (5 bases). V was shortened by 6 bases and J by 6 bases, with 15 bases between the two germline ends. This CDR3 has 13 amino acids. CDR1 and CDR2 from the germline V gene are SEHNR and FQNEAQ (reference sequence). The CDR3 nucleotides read TGTGCCAGCAGTCCCGGTGGGGCCGGCGAGCAGTACTTC. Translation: CASSPGGAGEQYF.

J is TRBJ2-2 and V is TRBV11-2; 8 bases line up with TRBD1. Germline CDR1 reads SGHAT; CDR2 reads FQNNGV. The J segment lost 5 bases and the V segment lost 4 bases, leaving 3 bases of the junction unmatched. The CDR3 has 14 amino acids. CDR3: CASSWTGWTGELFF. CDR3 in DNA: TGTGCCAGCAGCTGGACAGGGTGGACCGGGGAGCTGTTTTTT.

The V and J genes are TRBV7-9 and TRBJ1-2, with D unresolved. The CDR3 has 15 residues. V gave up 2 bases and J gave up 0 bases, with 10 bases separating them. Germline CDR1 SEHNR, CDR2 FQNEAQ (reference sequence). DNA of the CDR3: TGTGCCAGCAGCTTAACCTACGCCCCTAACTATGGCTACACCTTC. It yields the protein CASSLTYAPNYGYTF.

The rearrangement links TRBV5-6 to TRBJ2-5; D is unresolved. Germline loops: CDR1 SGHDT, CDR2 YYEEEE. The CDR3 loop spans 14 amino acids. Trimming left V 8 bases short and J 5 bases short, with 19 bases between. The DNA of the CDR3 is TGTGCCAGTAGCAAGGGTCGTAGCTGGGAGACCCAGTACTTC. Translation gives CASSKGRSWETQYF.

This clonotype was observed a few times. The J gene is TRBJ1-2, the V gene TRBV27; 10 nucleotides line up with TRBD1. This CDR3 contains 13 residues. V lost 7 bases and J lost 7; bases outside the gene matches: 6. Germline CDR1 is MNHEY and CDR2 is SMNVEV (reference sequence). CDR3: CASTMTGGLGYTF. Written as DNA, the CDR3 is TGTGCCAGCACCATGACAGGGGGCCTTGGCTACACCTTC.

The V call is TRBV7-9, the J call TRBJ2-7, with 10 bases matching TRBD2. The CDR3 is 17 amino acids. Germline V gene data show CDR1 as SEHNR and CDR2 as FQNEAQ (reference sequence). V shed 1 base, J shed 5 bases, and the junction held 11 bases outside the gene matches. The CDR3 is CASSLGSGAGGTDEQYF. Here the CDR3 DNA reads TGTGCCAGCAGCTTAGGTTCAGGAGCGGGGGGGACCGACGAGCAGTACTTC.

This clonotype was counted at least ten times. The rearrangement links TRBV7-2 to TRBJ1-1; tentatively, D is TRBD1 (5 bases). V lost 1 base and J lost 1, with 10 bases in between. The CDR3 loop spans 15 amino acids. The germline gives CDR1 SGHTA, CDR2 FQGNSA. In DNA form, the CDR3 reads TGTGCCAGCAGCTTAGGTCCAGGGAAGAACACTGAAGCTTTCTTT. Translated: CASSLGPGKNTEAFF.

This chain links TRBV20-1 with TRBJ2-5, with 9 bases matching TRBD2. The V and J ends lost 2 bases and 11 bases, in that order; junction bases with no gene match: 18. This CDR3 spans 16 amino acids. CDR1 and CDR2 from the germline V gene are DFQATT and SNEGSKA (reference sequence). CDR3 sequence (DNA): TGCAGTGCTAGACCCCTCGTAGCGGGAGTTTGGAATGAGCAGTACTTC. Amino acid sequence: CSARPLVAGVWNEQYF.

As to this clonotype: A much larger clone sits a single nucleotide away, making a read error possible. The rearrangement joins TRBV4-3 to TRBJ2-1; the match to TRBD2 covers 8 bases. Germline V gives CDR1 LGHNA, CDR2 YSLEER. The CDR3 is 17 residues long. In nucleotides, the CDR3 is TGCGCCAGCAGCCAAGAATTAGCGGGGAGGTCCTGCAATGAGCAGTTCTTC. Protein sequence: CASSQELAGRSCNEQFF.

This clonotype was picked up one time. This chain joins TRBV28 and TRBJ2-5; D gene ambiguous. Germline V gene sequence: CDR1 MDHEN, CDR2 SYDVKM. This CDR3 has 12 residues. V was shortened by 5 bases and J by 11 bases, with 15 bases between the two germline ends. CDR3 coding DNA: TGTGCCAGCAGTACGCGAGCTTCTGAGCAGTACTTC. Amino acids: CASSTRASEQYF. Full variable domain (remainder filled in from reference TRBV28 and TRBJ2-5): DVKVTQSSRYLVKRTGEKVFLECVQDMDHENMFWYRQDPGLGLRLIYFSYDVKMKEKGDIPEGYSVSREKKERFSLILESASTNQTSMYLCASSTRASEQYFGPGTRLLVL.

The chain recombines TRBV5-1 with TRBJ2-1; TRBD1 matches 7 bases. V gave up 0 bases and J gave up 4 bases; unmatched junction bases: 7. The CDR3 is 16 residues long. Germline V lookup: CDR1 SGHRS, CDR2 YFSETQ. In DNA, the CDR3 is TGCGCCAGCAGCTTGGTCGACCCCAGGGGGTACAATGAGCAGTTCTTC. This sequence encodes CASSLVDPRGYNEQFF.

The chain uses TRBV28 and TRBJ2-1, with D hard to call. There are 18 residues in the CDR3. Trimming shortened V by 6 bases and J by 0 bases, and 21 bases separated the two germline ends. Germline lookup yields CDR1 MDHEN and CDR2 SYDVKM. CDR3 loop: CASSLSPISASSYNEQFF. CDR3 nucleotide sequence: TGTGCCAGCAGCCTTAGCCCCATATCGGCGAGCTCCTACAATGAGCAGTTCTTC.

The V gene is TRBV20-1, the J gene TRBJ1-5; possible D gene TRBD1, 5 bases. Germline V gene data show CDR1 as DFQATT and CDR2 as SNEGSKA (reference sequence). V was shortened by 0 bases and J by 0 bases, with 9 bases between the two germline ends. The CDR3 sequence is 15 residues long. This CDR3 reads CSAREGAISNQPQHF. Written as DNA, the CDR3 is TGCAGTGCTAGAGAAGGGGCGATTAGCAATCAGCCCCAGCATTTT.

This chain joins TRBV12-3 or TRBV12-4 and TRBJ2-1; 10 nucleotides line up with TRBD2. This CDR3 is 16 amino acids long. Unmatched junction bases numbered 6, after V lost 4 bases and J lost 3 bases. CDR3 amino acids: CASSYSGRALYNEQFF. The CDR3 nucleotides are TGTGCCAGCAGTTACAGCGGGAGGGCCCTCTACAATGAGCAGTTCTTC.

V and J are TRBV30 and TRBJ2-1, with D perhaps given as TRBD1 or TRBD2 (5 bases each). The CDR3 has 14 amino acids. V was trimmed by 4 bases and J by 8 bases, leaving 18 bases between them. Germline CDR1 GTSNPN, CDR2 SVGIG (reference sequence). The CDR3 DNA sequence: TGTGCCTGGATTCCCGAGGGGTTGTTTGATGAGCAGTTCTTC. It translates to CAWIPEGLFDEQFF.

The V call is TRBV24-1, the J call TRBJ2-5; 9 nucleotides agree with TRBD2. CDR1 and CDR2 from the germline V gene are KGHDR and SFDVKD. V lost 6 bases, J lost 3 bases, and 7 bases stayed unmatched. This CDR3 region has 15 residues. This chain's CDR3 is CATSSGRMRKETQYF. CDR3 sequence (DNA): TGTGCCACCAGTAGCGGGAGGATGCGTAAAGAGACCCAGTACTTC.

The CDR3: CASSAGLAGGASYNEQYF. In DNA form, the CDR3 reads TGTGCCAGCAGCGCCGGACTAGCGGGAGGGGCTTCCTACAATGAGCAGTACTTC. The V gene is TRBV9, the J gene TRBJ2-1, with 15 bases identical to TRBD2. The J call may be incorrect, as the DNA end agrees better with TRBJ2-7. Germline CDR1 SGDLS, CDR2 YYNGEE. The CDR3 is made up of 18 amino acids.

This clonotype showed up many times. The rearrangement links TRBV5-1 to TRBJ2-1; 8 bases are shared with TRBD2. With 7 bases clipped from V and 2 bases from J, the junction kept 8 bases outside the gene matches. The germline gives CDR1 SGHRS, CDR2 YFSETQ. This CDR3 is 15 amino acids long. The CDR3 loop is CASQEGSGAYNEQFF. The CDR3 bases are TGCGCCAGCCAGGAGGGTAGCGGGGCCTACAATGAGCAGTTCTTC.

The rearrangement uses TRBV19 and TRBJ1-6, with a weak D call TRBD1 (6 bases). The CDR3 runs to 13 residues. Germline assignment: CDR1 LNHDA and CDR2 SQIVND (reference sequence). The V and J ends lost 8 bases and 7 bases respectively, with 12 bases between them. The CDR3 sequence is CASGGQPNSPLHF. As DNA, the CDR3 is TGTGCCAGTGGAGGACAGCCAAATTCACCCCTCCACTTT.

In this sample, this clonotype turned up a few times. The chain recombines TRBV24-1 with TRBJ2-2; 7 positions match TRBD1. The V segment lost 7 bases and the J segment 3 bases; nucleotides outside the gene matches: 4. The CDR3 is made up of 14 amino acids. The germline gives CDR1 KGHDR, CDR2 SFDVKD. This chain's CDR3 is CATSPRGYTGELFF. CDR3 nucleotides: TGTGCCACCAGCCCCAGGGGGTACACCGGGGAGCTGTTTTTT.